Described below is a single T cell receptor beta chain sequence and its context. The antigen remains undetermined. This sample stems from a study of liver allograft versus peripheral blood T cells. Study-wide background: Comparing T cell receptor repertoires in transplanted livers with those in recipients' peripheral blood was part of the design.

TCRdb itself ran the reads through MiXCR, one entry per CDR3 protein. The repertoire holds several thousand distinct CDR3 sequences, with 16% as singletons. V shed 2 bases, J shed 4 bases, and the junction held 1 base outside the gene matches. CDR1 SEHNR and CDR2 FQNEAQ come from the germline V gene (reference sequence). This CDR3 comprises 15 residues. Study-level findings and limits: Repertoires of T cell receptors in liver allografts reportedly differed from peripheral blood repertoires.

The sequence derives from a human patient who had a liver transplant. These T cells may partly come from the graft donor. This chain joins TRBV7-9 and TRBJ2-1; 11 bases are a match to TRBD2. The CDR3 sequence: CASSLSSGGYNEQFF. CDR3 coding DNA: TGTGCCAGCAGCTTATCTAGCGGGGGGTACAATGAGCAGTTCTTC.